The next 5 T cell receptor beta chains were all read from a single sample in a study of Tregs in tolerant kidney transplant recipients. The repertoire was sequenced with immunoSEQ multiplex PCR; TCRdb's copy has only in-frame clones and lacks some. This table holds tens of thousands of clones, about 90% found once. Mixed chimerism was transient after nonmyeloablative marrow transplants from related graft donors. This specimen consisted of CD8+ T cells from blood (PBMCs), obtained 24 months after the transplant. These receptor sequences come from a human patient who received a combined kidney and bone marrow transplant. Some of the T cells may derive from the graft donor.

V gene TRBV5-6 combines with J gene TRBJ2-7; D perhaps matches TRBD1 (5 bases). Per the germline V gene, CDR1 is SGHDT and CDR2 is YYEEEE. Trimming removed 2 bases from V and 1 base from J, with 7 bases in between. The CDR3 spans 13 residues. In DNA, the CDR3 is TGTGCCAGCAGCTTTCCAGGGTCCTACGAGCAGTACTTC. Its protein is CASSFPGSYEQYF. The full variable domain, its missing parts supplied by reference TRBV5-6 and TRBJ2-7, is DAGVTQSPTHLIKTRGQQVTLRCSPKSGHDTVSWYQQALGQGPQFIFQYYEEEERQRGNFPDRFSGHQFPNYSSELNVNALLLGDSALYLCASSFPGSYEQYFGPGTRLTVT.

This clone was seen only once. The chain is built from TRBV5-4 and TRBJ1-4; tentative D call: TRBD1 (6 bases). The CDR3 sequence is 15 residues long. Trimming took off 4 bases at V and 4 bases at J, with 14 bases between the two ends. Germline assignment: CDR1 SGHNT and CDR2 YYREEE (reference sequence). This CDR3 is CASSLDRNLNEKLFF. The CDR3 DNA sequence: TGTGCCAGCAGCCTCGACAGGAACCTTAATGAAAAACTGTTTTTT.

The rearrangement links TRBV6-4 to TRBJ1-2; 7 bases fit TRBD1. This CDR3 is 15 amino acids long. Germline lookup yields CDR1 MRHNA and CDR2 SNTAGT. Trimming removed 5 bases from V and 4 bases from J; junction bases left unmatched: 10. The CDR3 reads CASSLTQTGTYGYTF. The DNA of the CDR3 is TGTGCCAGCAGTCTCACTCAGACAGGGACCTATGGCTACACCTTC.

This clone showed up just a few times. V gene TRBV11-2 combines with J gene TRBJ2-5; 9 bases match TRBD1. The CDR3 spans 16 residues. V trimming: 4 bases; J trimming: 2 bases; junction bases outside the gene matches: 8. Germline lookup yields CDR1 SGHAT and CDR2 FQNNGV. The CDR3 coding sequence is TGTGCCAGCAGCTCCTTATTACAGGGGGCTCAAGAGACCCAGTACTTC. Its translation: CASSSLLQGAQETQYF.

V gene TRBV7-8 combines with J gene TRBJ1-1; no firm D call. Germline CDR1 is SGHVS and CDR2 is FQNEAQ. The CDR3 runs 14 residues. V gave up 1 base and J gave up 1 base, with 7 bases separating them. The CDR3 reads CASSLEPGNTEAFF. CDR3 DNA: TGTGCCAGCAGCTTAGAACCCGGGAACACTGAAGCTTTCTTT. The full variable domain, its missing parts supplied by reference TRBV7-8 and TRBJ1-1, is GAGVSQSPRYKVAKRGQDVALRCDPISGHVSLFWYQQALGQGPEFLTYFQNEAQLDKSGLPSDRFFAERPEGSVSTLKIQRTQQEDSAVYLCASSLEPGNTEAFFGQGTRLTVV.